This T cell receptor beta chain stems from a study of cytomegalovirus exposure and HLA in healthy donors. Overall study findings and caveats: Despite most TCR sequences being rare, some public TCRs occurred in many donors. Altogether, 150 to 200 TCR beta chains were recorded as cytomegalovirus-associated. Later analysis indicated greater clonal expansion among HLA-associated TCR beta chains than among equally common other chains. Association of a missense DCLRE1C variant with TCR beta V- and J-gene trimming was reported in a later analysis.

CDR3 length equals 13 residues. V lost 4 bases and J lost 1, with 10 bases in between. CDR1 is SQVTM and CDR2 is ANQGSEA in the germline V gene. 13 Jbeta primers and 60 Vbeta primers were used for the PCR. Data came from immunoSEQ multiplex PCR; TCRdb stores just in-frame clones and leaves some out. Of approximately 180,000 clones in the sample, approximately 84% were seen once. This clone was seen a single time. Its cognate antigen is unknown. This TCR was sampled from a girl aged 10 to 17 in good health and CMV-seropositive. V gene TRBV29-1 combines with J gene TRBJ1-1; the D gene is possibly TRBD1 (6 bases). The sample taken for sequencing was PBMCs. The chain's CDR3 is CSVGVGGNTEAFF. Here the CDR3 DNA reads TGCAGCGTTGGAGTAGGGGGGAACACTGAAGCTTTCTTT.